This TCR beta chain was recorded in a study of CD8 T cells in Susac syndrome. Study-level findings and limits: A relatively small number of individuals underwent TCR sequencing and HLA analysis.

CDR3 length: 16 residues. Germline V gene sequence: CDR1 SGHVS, CDR2 FNYEAQ. Trimming at V came to 1 base and at J to 4 bases, leaving 6 bases not matched to a gene. Random-hexamer reverse transcription was applied to roughly 0.5 to 1 ug RNA. In TCRdb, the immunoSEQ multiplex PCR reads were re-called with MiXCR into one record per CDR3 protein. The table shows about 90,000 distinct CDR3 sequences, with approximately 95% occurring only once. Negative magnetic isolation gave CD8+ and CD4+ cells; FACS enriched CD8+ TEMRA. Turning to this clonotype: Its antigen is not known.

This sequence was found in a human donor in good health. This rearrangement joins TRBV7-6 to TRBJ2-3; 9 nucleotides align to TRBD2. The sample was CD8+ T cells from PBMCs. The CDR3 DNA follows: TGTGCCAGCAGCTTAGTGCTAAGCGGGGGGCCAGATACGCAGTATTTT. The encoded protein is CASSLVLSGGPDTQYF.